These 9 T cell receptor beta chains share one sample of origin, sequenced in a study of shared clonotypes between healthy human individuals. The table came from immunoSEQ multiplex PCR; TCRdb's copy has only in-frame clones and leaves some out. Here the sample spans about 450,000 clones, 70% to 80% being singletons. The sample comprised PBMCs. The receptors were sampled from a woman aged 40 to 55 in good health. Some clones in this sample may be carry-over from other donors' samples.

The chain is built from TRBV28 and TRBJ2-5; no clear D. The germline gives CDR1 MDHEN, CDR2 SYDVKM. Trimming left V 3 bases short and J 0 bases short, with 8 bases between. The CDR3 has 14 residues. CDR3 sequence: CASSFVGNQETQYF. In DNA form, the CDR3 reads TGTGCCAGCAGTTTTGTGGGAAACCAAGAGACCCAGTACTTC.

This sequence joins TRBV2 and TRBJ2-1, with 10 positions matching TRBD2. This CDR3 region has 15 residues. The V gene end was trimmed by 3 bases and the J gene end by 6 bases; junction bases not matched to a gene: 5. Germline CDR1 is SNHLY and CDR2 is FYNNEI. For the CDR3, the DNA is TGTGCCAGCAGTGATTGGGCTAGCGGGAGCAATGAGCAGTTCTTC. This gives the protein CASSDWASGSNEQFF.

This clone showed up just once. The genes are TRBV27 and TRBJ2-7; the match to TRBD2 covers 12 bases. The CDR3 sequence is 17 residues long. CDR1 and CDR2 from the germline V gene are MNHEY and SMNVEV (reference sequence). V lost 3 bases and J lost 2; bases outside the gene matches: 8. CDR3 in amino acids: CASSFIGTSGSAYEQYF. The CDR3 DNA is TGTGCCAGCAGTTTTATCGGGACTAGCGGGTCTGCCTACGAGCAGTACTTC.

To note about this clone: Other DNA sequences in the same sample also yield this CDR3. The V gene is TRBV19, the J gene TRBJ2-7, with TRBD1 matching over 7 bases. The V and J ends lost 10 bases and 3 bases, in that order; junction bases with no gene match: 9. The CDR3 is 13 amino acids. The germline V gene has CDR1 LNHDA and CDR2 SQIVND (reference sequence). The CDR3 here is CATLTPGGYEQYF. DNA of the CDR3: TGTGCCACCCTGACCCCAGGGGGCTACGAGCAGTACTTC. The entire variable domain, with the rest obtained from reference TRBV19 and TRBJ2-7, is as follows: DGGITQSPKYLFRKEGQNVTLSCEQNLNHDAMYWYRQDPGQGLRLIYYSQIVNDFQKGDIAEGYSVSREKKESFPLTVTSAQKNPTAFYLCATLTPGGYEQYFGPGTRLTVT.

The CDR3 nucleotides are TGTGCCAGCAGTTCGACAGGAGGGAGGACTGAAGCTTTCTTT. Translating gives CASSSTGGRTEAFF. The chain carries TRBV27 and TRBJ1-1, with D possibly being TRBD1 (6 bases). Germline V gene sequence: CDR1 MNHEY, CDR2 SMNVEV (reference sequence). This CDR3 has 14 residues. V was cut by 4 bases and J by 5 bases, with 14 bases left in between.

The V call is TRBV6-4, the J call TRBJ2-2, with 10 bases that match TRBD2. CDR3 size: 15 residues. Germline V gives CDR1 MRHNA, CDR2 SNTAGT. V lost 5 bases, J lost 7 bases, and 7 bases stayed unmatched. CDR3 protein: CASSISSGSGGELFF. The CDR3 DNA follows: TGTGCCAGCAGTATCTCTAGCGGGAGTGGCGGGGAGCTGTTTTTT.

V gene TRBV21-1 combines with J gene TRBJ1-2; the D call of TRBD1 is as the table states it, not checked on the DNA. TRBV21-1 corresponds to a pseudogene. The CDR3 spans 14 residues. The CDR3 DNA follows: TGTGCCAGCAGCAATTGGGACAGGGTGAGTGGCTACACCTTC. It codes for CASSNWDRVSGYTF.

This clone was found a few times. Distinct nucleotide sequences in the sample also encode this CDR3. The chain employs TRBV19 and TRBJ1-2, with D maybe TRBD1 (5 bases). V was trimmed by 2 bases and J by 2 bases, leaving 9 bases between them. Per the germline V gene, CDR1 is LNHDA and CDR2 is SQIVND (reference sequence). This CDR3 region has 14 residues. CDR3 DNA: TGTGCCAGTAGTATAAACGGGGACAACTATGGCTACACCTTC. This encodes CASSINGDNYGYTF.

The chain uses TRBV2 and TRBJ2-6; 7 nucleotides match TRBD1. The J segment lost 0 bases and the V segment lost 6 bases, leaving 2 bases of the junction unmatched. Germline V CDR1 and CDR2: SNHLY, FYNNEI. CDR3 length equals 15 residues. The chain's CDR3 is CASRTGNSGANVLTF. The CDR3 DNA reads as TGTGCCAGCAGGACAGGGAACTCTGGGGCCAACGTCCTGACTTTC.